The clone carrying this T cell receptor (beta chain) turned up a few times. This entry belongs to a study of blood T cell repertoires in COVID-19. Study in general: The study drew acute and convalescent COVID-19 samples from the United States, Italy and Spain.

In the original workflow: Researchers report that nucleated cell counts were estimated from reference gene primer amplification. The method was immunoSEQ multiplex PCR; TCRdb's version includes in-frame clones alone and lacks a portion of them. V, J and clone size were drawn from that table, and D and trimming were deduced from the DNA. The data show about 480,000 clones, roughly 89% seen once. Germline V lookup: CDR1 SGHDN, CDR2 FVKESK. The CDR3 extends over 15 amino acids. Trimming took off 0 bases at V and 5 bases at J, with 13 bases between the two ends. Seattle patient enrollment occurred during active infection, with longitudinal follow-up thereafter.

This sequence was found in a man aged 18 to 29 with COVID-19, enrolled during active disease. The specimen was peripheral blood. The rearrangement uses TRBV14 and TRBJ1-2, with D perhaps TRBD1 (5 bases). CDR3 in amino acids: CASSQDWGGTYGYTF. CDR3 nucleotide sequence: TGTGCCAGCAGCCAAGATTGGGGGGGGACGTATGGCTACACCTTC.